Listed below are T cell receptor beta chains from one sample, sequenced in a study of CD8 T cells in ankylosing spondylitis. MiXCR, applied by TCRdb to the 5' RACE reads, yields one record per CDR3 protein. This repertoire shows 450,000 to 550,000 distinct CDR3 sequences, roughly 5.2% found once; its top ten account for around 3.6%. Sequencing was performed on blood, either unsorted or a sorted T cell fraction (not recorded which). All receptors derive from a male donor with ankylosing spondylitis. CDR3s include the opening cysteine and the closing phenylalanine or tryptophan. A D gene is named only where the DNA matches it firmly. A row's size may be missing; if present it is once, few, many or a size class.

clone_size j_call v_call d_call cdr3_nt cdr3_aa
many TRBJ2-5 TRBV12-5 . TGTGCTAGTGCCCCATCCCCGCTAGTGGCCCAGTACTTC CASAPSPLVAQYF
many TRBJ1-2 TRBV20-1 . TGCAGTGCTAGCCCAGCGGGCAGTCGCTATGGCTACACCTTC CSASPAGSRYGYTF
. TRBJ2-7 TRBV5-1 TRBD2 TGCGCCAGCAGCCGGGGACTAGCGGGGACCTCCTACGAGCAGTACTTC CASSRGLAGTSYEQYF
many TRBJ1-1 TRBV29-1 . TGCAGCGTTATGCGGAGTCTGATGAACACTGAAGCTTTCTTT CSVMRSLMNTEAFF
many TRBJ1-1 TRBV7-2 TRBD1 TGTGCCAGCAGCTTAACGGGACAGGGGGCGTTGGACACTGAAGCTTTCTTT CASSLTGQGALDTEAFF
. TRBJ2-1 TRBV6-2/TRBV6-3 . TGTGCCAGCAGTAGGCTGGCGGAGTTTTACAATGAGCAGTTCTTC CASSRLAEFYNEQFF
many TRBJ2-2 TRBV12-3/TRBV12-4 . TGTGCCAGCAGTTTAGGGGTTGCAGGAAACACCGGGGAGCTGTTTTTT CASSLGVAGNTGELFF
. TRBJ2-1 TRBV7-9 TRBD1 TGTGCCAGCAGCGGACTGACAGGGGTGTCCTACAATGAGCAGTTCTTC CASSGLTGVSYNEQFF
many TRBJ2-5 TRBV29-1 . TGCAGCGTGGCTCGGAACGCAGAGACCCAGTACTTC CSVARNAETQYF
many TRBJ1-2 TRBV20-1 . TGCAGTGCTAGAGAGGGTATGGGTGGCTACACCTTC CSAREGMGGYTF
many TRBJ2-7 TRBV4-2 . TGTGCCAGCAGCCAAGATACAGGGAACTACGAGCAGTACTTC CASSQDTGNYEQYF
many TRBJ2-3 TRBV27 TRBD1 TGTGCCAGGCAGGGGGCGCGAGGAGATACGCAGTATTTT CARQGARGDTQYF
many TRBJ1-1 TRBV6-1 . TGTGCCAGCAGTATTCGGGACCCTGACCCCCGAACTGAAGCTTTCTTT CASSIRDPDPRTEAFF
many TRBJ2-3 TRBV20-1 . TGCAGTGGGGCGGACTTAGATACGCAGTATTTT CSGADLDTQYF
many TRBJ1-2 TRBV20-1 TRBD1 TGCAGTGCTAGAGATTTAAGGGGGCCTGGCTATGGCTACACCTTC CSARDLRGPGYGYTF
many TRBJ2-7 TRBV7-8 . TGTGCCAGCAGCTTAGTGATCGACACCCTCGTCGACGAGCAGTACTTC CASSLVIDTLVDEQYF
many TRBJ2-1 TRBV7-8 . TGTGCCAGCAGCCGAAGTGGGTTAGTCCGAGCGACCCTATCTTACAATGAGCAGTTCTTC CASSRSGLVRATLSYNEQFF
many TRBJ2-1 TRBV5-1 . TGCGCCAGCAGCGCAGCCGGGACGCCCGGCTCAGAGCAGTTCTTC CASSAAGTPGSEQFF
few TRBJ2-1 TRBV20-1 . TGCAGTGCTAGTGGGTGGGGGAAGTCCTACAATGAGCAGTTCTTC CSASGWGKSYNEQFF
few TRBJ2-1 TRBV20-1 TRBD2 TGCAGTGCTAGAGTTGGGGGACTAGCGGGAGAGTCCTACAATGAGCAGTTCTTC CSARVGGLAGESYNEQFF
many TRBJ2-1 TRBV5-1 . TGCGCCAGCAGCTTGGGGGGGGCCGGAGATGAGCAGTTCTTC CASSLGGAGDEQFF
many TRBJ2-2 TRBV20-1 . TGCAGTGCTCCAGGGTGGGATAACACCGGGGAGCTGTTTTTT CSAPGWDNTGELFF
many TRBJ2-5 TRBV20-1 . TGCAGTGCTAGAGATTCCCCCTCAATCCAAGAGACCCAGTACTTC CSARDSPSIQETQYF
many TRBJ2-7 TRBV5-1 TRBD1 TGCGCCAGCAGTCATGGCAGGGGGTCAAACGAGCAGTACTTC CASSHGRGSNEQYF
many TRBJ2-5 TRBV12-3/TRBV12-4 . TGTGCCAGCAGTCTCCATAGGGGCCTAGAGACCCAGTACTTC CASSLHRGLETQYF
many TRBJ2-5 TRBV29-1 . TGCAGCGTTGGGGGGTTCGAAAGGGAGACCCAGTACTTC CSVGGFERETQYF
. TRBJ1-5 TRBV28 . TGTGCCAGCAGTCCCACGGGAAAGGGCTATCAGCCCCAGCATTTT CASSPTGKGYQPQHF
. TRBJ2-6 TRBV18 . TGTGCCAGCTCACCACCGGGCATCGGCTCTGGGGCCAACGTCCTGACTTTC CASSPPGIGSGANVLTF
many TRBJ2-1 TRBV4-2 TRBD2 TGTGCCAGCAGCCAAAAGTTCGCGGGGGGGCCACATGAGCAGTTCTTC CASSQKFAGGPHEQFF
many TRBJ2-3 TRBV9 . TGTGCCAGCAGCGTAGACGGGATTACTAGCACAGATACGCAGTATTTT CASSVDGITSTDTQYF
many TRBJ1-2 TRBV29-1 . TGCAGCGTTAGTCCGAGGGTTGGCTACACCTTC CSVSPRVGYTF
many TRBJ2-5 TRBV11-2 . TGTGCCAGCAGCCTTAGTATGGGGCAAGAGACCCAGTACTTC CASSLSMGQETQYF
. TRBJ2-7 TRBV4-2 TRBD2 TGTGCCAGCAGCCCGCCCGGGACTAGCTTGGACGAGCAGTACTTC CASSPPGTSLDEQYF
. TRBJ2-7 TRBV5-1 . TGCGCCAGCAGCTTGGCTACAGGGTTTACCTACGAGCAGTACTTC CASSLATGFTYEQYF
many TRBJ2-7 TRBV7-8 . TGTGCCAGCAGCTTAGGGGTTTGGGGGAACGAGCAGTACTTC CASSLGVWGNEQYF
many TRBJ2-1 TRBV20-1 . TGCAGTGCTAGTTATAGGGGGTCCTACAATGAGCAGTTCTTC CSASYRGSYNEQFF
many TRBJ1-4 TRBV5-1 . TGCGCCAGCAGCTTGGGTACAAATGAAAAACTGTTTTTT CASSLGTNEKLFF
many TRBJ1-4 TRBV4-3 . TGCGCCAGCAGCCTAGAGATCTTGGGCAATGAAAAACTGTTTTTT CASSLEILGNEKLFF
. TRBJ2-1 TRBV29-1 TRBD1 TGCAGCGGACAGGGGGGCCCCCATTACAATGAGCAGTTCTTC CSGQGGPHYNEQFF
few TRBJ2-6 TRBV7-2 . TGTGCCAGCACTCATAGCGAGTCTGGGGCCAACGTCCTGACTTTC CASTHSESGANVLTF
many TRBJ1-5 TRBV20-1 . TGCAGTGCTAGATTTGGGGCCTATAGCAATCAGCCCCAGCATTTT CSARFGAYSNQPQHF
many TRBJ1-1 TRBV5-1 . TGCGCCAGCATCCGGGATGGGGGTTCGAACACTGAAGCTTTCTTT CASIRDGGSNTEAFF
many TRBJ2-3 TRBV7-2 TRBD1 TGTGCCAGCAGCTTAGCGCCTGGGACAGCAGATACGCAGTATTTT CASSLAPGTADTQYF
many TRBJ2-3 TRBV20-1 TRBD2 TGCAGTGCTAGAGAAGTGGGACTAGCGGGACCCCCAGATACGCAGTATTTT CSAREVGLAGPPDTQYF